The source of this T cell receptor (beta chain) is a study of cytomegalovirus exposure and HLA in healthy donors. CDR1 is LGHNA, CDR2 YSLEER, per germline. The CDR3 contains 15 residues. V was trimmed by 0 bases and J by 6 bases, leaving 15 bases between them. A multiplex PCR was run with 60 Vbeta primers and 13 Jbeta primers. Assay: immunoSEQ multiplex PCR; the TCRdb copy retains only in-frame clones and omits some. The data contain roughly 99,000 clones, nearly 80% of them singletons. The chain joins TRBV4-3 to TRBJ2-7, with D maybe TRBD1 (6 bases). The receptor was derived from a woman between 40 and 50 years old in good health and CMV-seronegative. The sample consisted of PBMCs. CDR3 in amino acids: CASSQDPQGTGEQYF. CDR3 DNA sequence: TGCGCCAGCAGCCAAGACCCACAGGGTACGGGCGAGCAGTACTTC.